A single T cell receptor (beta chain) is shown here with its context. What it binds is not known. These data originate in a study of blood T cells in healthy people across ages. Study results and caveats: Both naive CD4+ cell counts and diversity were greater in long-lived donors than in aged donors. Investigators treated diversity estimates from one million T cells as underestimates.

The use of a sample-barcoded 5' primer and a J-beta primer mix characterized a second PCR of roughly 7 to 12 cycles. Each of the cDNA molecules was tagged by a template-switch adaptor with 12 random nucleotides. TCRdb reprocessed the 5' RACE reads with MiXCR, giving one entry per CDR3 protein. The profile shows hundreds of thousands of distinct CDR3 sequences, approximately 43% of them singletons. The CDR3 consists of 12 residues. In germline, CDR1 is LGHDT, CDR2 YNNKEL (reference sequence). The V end lost 0 bases, the J end lost 6 bases, and 4 bases lay between the germline ends. The sequenced material came from blood. The source of this sequence is a woman in her sixties or seventies in good health. This rearrangement joins TRBV3-1 to TRBJ2-3; no firm D call. CDR3 DNA sequence: TGTGCCAGCAGCCAAGATATGGATACGCAGTATTTT. This gives the protein CASSQDMDTQYF.